This record covers a single T cell receptor (beta chain). Its target is not known. This sample is part of a study of cytomegalovirus exposure and HLA in healthy donors. Germline V lookup: CDR1 SNHLY, CDR2 FYNNEI. Trimming took off 3 bases at V and 6 bases at J, with 16 bases between the two ends. The CDR3 extends over 15 amino acids. Study-wide results and caveats: A later analysis linked a missense DCLRE1C variant to TCR beta V- and J-gene trimming. A later look showed TCR association rates differing by HLA locus, highest for DRB1 and lowest for HLA-C. It was assumed in the presence/absence analyses that sequencing depth was roughly uniform across donors.

PCR employed 60 Vbeta and 13 Jbeta primers. Some clones are missing from TCRdb's copy, which holds only in-frame ones; the method was immunoSEQ multiplex PCR. This sample contains about 48,000 clones. The V and J genes are TRBV2 and TRBJ2-3, with D maybe TRBD2 (5 bases). Sequencing used PBMCs. The source is a woman between 40 and 55 years old in good health and CMV-seronegative. As DNA, the CDR3 is TGTGCCAGCAGTGATAATGGGCTAGCTAGCGATACGCAGTATTTT. Encoded protein: CASSDNGLASDTQYF.